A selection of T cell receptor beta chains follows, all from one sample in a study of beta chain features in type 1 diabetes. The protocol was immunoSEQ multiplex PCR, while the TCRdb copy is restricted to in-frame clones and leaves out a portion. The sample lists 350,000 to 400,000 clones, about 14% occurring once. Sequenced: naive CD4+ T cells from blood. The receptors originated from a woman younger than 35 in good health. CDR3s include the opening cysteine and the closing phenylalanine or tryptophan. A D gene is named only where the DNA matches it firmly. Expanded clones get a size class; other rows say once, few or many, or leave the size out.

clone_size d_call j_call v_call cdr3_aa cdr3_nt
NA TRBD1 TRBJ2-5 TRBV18 CASSEGQEETQYF TGTGCCAGCTCCGAGGGACAGGAAGAGACCCAGTACTTC
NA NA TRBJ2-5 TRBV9 CASSDSSQETQYF TGTGCCAGCAGCGACTCGAGCCAAGAGACCCAGTACTTC
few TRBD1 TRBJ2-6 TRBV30 CAWTAKQGASGANVLTF TGTGCCTGGACAGCGAAACAGGGGGCGTCGGGGGCCAACGTCCTGACTTTC
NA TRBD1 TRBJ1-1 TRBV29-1 CSVNDRGRTEAFF TGCAGCGTTAATGACAGGGGGCGGACTGAAGCTTTCTTT
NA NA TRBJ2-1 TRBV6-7 CASSYSSGGGTDEQFF TGTGCCAGCAGTTACTCGAGTGGGGGGGGCACGGATGAGCAGTTCTTC
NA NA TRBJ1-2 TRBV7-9 CASSFDSNYGYTF TGTGCCAGCAGCTTTGACTCAAACTATGGCTACACCTTC
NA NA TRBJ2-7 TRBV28 CASSSPQGAPLYEQYF TGTGCCAGCAGTTCCCCGCAAGGGGCCCCCCTTTACGAGCAGTACTTC
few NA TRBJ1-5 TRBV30 CAWSPSGNQPQHF TGTGCCTGGAGCCCGTCGGGGAATCAGCCCCAGCATTTT
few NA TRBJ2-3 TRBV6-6 CASSYVERRDTQYF TGTGCCAGCAGTTACGTCGAGAGGAGAGATACGCAGTATTTT
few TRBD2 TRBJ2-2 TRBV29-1 CSAGTSGSVTGELFF TGCAGCGCCGGGACTAGCGGGAGTGTAACCGGGGAGCTGTTTTTT
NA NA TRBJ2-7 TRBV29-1 CSGQGLMEQYF TGCAGCGGGCAGGGTTTAATGGAGCAGTACTTC
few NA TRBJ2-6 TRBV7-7 CASSSPGVGANVLTF TGTGCCAGCAGCTCCCCCGGGGTCGGGGCCAACGTCCTGACTTTC
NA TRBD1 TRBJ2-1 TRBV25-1 CASSEWDRDNEQFF TGTGCCAGCAGTGAATGGGACAGGGACAATGAGCAGTTCTTC
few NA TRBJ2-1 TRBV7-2 CASSYPSQALHNEQFF TGTGCCAGCAGCTATCCATCCCAGGCATTGCACAATGAGCAGTTCTTC
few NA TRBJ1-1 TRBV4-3 CASSQDVQGNTEAFF TGCGCCAGCAGCCAAGATGTTCAGGGTAACACTGAAGCTTTCTTT
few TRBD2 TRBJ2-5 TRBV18 CASSPRLAEETQYF TGTGCCAGCTCACCAAGGCTAGCGGAAGAGACCCAGTACTTC